This TCR beta chain was recorded in a study of shared clonotypes between healthy human individuals. Generated by immunoSEQ multiplex PCR, the TCRdb table keeps only in-frame clones and is missing some. Among about 1.5 million clones listed, around 97% were seen once. Comments on this clone: Its antigen is still unknown.

Looked up from germline, CDR1 is SGDLS and CDR2 is YYNGEE. This CDR3 has 13 amino acids. V lost 7 bases, J lost 3 bases, and 11 bases lay in between. Into CD45RA+ naive and CD45RA-negative memory subsets, the CD4+ cells were split. Findings and limits, study-wide: The small donor group covered limited genetic and exposure diversity. Roughly 5% of naive CD4 clonotypes were common to a few donors.

This clonotype was sampled from a young man in good health. Sequenced input: naive CD4+ T cells sorted from blood. Subset reported: CD45RA+ positively selected. The V gene is TRBV9, the J gene TRBJ2-1; tentatively, D is TRBD2 (5 bases). CDR3 in amino acids: CASAPSLYNEQFF. In DNA form, the CDR3 reads TGTGCCAGCGCACCTAGCCTCTACAATGAGCAGTTCTTC. The variable domain in full, with the rest retrieved from reference TRBV9 and TRBJ2-1, is DSGVTQTPKHLITATGQRVTLRCSPRSGDLSVYWYQQSLDQGLQFLIQYYNGEERAKGNILERFSAQQFPDLHSELNLSSLELGDSALYFCASAPSLYNEQFFGPGTRLTVL.